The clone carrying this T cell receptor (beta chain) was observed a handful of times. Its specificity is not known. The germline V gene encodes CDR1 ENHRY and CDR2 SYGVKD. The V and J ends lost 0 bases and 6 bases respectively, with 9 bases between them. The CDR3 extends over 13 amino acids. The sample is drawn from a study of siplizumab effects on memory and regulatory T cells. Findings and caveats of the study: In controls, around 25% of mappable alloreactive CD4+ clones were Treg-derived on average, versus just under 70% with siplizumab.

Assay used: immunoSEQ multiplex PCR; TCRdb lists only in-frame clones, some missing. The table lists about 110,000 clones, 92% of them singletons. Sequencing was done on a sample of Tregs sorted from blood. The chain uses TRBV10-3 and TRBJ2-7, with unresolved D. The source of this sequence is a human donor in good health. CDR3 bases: TGTGCCATCAGTGAGTCGATGGTATCCGAGCAGTACTTC. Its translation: CAISESMVSEQYF.